One TCR beta chain is described in this entry. It has no known antigen specificity. The data derive from a study of CXCR3-negative and CXCR3-positive naive CD8 T cells (dated by TCRdb to the late 2010s). Concerning the study at large: In total, about 135 million TRB reads were obtained, which works out to roughly 1.5 +/- 0.3 million reads per library. TRBV-TRBJ cluster analysis included naive subsets from several donors and memory cells from 3 donors. The diversity and physicochemical repertoire analyses included 11 donors pooled from two independent experiments.

The investigation overall reported the following: Comparably high repertoire diversity was found in both naive subsets, whereas much lower repertoire diversity was found in memory CD8+ T cells. CXCR3 expression partially decreased after cryopreservation, so most assays used freshly isolated PBMCs. Surface CD5, linked to self-reactivity in mice, was comparable between naive subsets; TCR interaction strength was therefore also inferred from TRB CDR3 physicochemical properties. TRBV-TRBJ usage was similar between naive CXCR3-negative and CXCR3-positive cells from the same donor, while memory cells showed distinct patterns.

From the cysteine up to the phenylalanine, the CDR3 has a length of 11 residues. No DNA accompanies this entry. CDR1 and CDR2 (SNHLY, FYNNEI) derive from the germline V gene. Sequenced using a NextSeq 550. The Human TCR Profiling Kit (MiLaboratory) was used to prepare UMI-labeled 5' RACE TRB cDNA libraries. The full amount of extracted RNA was used for cDNA synthesis, and the full amount of resulting cDNA was used for PCR amplification. Libraries were prepared in parallel with an identical number of PCR cycles. In the paper's pipeline: With a requirement of at least two reads per UMI, MIGEC and MiXCR extracted about 50,000 +/- 10,000 unique UMI-labeled TRB cDNA molecules per library. An average of approximately 40,000 +/- 10,000 functional in-frame TRB CDR3 nucleotide clonotypes without stop codons was found per library. After downsampling to 5000 UMI-labeled TRB molecules per sample, diversity metrics, including normalized Shannon-Wiener and Chao1, were computed in VDJtools. For the central five CDR3 residues, VDJtools calculated physicochemical properties weighted by clonotype size, namely interaction energy, strength, volume and Kidera factor 4. Following reprocessing of the reads by TCRdb, the data hold one row per CDR3 protein sequence and no DNA is available. The V and J calls come from TCRdb's annotation, not from the publication. The record for this sample contains 20,000 to 25,000 distinct CDR3 sequences. The ten top clones hold about a fifth of the sample.

For every CD8+ T cell subset, fewer than 350,000 cells were flow-sorted straight into RLT lysis buffer, and each subset was sorted in triplicate. Using standard density gradient centrifugation, peripheral blood mononuclear cells were isolated from buffy coats. Total RNA was extracted from sorted cells using an RNeasy Mini Kit. Sequenced: memory CD8+ T cells from blood. Read against the paper, the sample's cell subset or site label means: conventional CD8+ memory T cells (TMEM), sorted as controls. The clonotype originates from a human donor in good health. Some clones in this sample may be carry-over from other donors' samples. Recombination joined TRBV2 with TRBJ1-1; TCRdb indicates TRBD1, and absent DNA this call remains unverified. The CDR3 region has the sequence CASSGTEEAFF.